This T cell receptor beta chain was obtained from a study of T cells in Graves' hyperthyroidism and ophthalmopathy. This clonotype was counted ten times or more. Researchers amplified the TCR beta CDR3 regions from RNA transcripts. A first-round RT-PCR of the TCR CDR3 used the HTBI primer set. TCRdb ran MiXCR on the multiplex PCR reads and lists one entry per CDR3 protein. The sample records 700,000 to 950,000 distinct CDR3 sequences, around 40% being singletons. The CDR3 contains 16 residues. Deletions cut 0 bases from V and 4 bases from J, with 16 bases between. Germline-derived CDR1 and CDR2 are SGHRS and YFSETQ. Stable hyperthyroidism: no ophthalmopathy progression over 18 months of follow-up. Used for diagnoses were clinical symptoms, serum thyroxine and TRAb, thyroid ultrasound and orbital computed tomography.

The V gene is TRBV5-1, the J gene TRBJ1-1, with D perhaps matching TRBD1 (5 bases). This receptor was obtained from a woman aged 35 to 49 with Graves' hyperthyroidism. Sequencing input: blood. CDR3 nucleotides: TGCGCCAGCAGCTTGGCTCCCGGGACGGGGGGCACTGAAGCTTTCTTT. Its translation is CASSLAPGTGGTEAFF.